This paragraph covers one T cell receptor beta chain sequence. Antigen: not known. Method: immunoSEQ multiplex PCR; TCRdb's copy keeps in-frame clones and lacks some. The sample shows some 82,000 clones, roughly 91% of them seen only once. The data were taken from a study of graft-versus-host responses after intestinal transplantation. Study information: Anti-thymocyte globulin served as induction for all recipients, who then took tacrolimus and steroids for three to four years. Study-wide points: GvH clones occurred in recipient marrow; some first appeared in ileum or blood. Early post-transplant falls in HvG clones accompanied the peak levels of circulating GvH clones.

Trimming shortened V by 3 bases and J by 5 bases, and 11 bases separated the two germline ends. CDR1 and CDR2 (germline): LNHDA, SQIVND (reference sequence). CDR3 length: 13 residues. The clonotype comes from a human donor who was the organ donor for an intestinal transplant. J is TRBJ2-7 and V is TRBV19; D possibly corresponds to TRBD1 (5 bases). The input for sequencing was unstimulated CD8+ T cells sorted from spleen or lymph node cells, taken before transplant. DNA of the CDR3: TGTGCCAGTAGTATTGGGGCATTTAACGAGCAGTACTTC. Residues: CASSIGAFNEQYF.